Listed below are T cell receptor beta chains from one sample, sequenced in a study of cytomegalovirus exposure and HLA in healthy donors. Clones were sequenced by immunoSEQ multiplex PCR, and TCRdb holds only the in-frame ones, with some missing. The sample lists about 170,000 clones, roughly 75% occurring once. What was sequenced was PBMCs. The source of these receptors is a woman aged 45-65 years in good health and CMV-seropositive. Each CDR3 is given with its conserved first and last residue. A D gene is named only where the DNA matches it firmly. Clone size is stated in some rows and not others, as once, few, many or a class when expanded.

D	V	J	size	DNA	CDR3
TRBD1	TRBV7-9	TRBJ2-1	.	TGTGCCAGAGCAGGGGGCCGGAGCTCCTACAATGAGCAGTTCTTC	CARAGGRSSYNEQFF
.	TRBV7-3	TRBJ1-1	.	TGTGCCAGCAGCTCCACAGGATCAACTGAAGCTTTCTTT	CASSSTGSTEAFF
.	TRBV7-3	TRBJ2-3	.	TGTGCCAGCAGCTTAAACGGCAGGGCTGCAGATACGCAGTATTTT	CASSLNGRAADTQYF
.	TRBV7-2	TRBJ1-5	.	TGTGCCAGCAGCTCCTATAATCAGCCCCAGCATTTT	CASSSYNQPQHF
TRBD1	TRBV7-3	TRBJ1-2	.	TGTGCCAGCAGCCCGACAGGGGGACAAGGCTACACCTTC	CASSPTGGQGYTF
TRBD1	TRBV7-6	TRBJ2-1	.	TGTGCCAGCAGCTTAGCGGGTACCGGGACAGGGAACAATGAGCAGTTCTTC	CASSLAGTGTGNNEQFF
.	TRBV7-2	TRBJ1-1	.	TGTGCCAGCAGCTTGGACGGCGGGGCCACTGAAGCTTTCTTT	CASSLDGGATEAFF
.	TRBV4-3	TRBJ1-3	.	TGCGCCAGCAGCCAAGACGCGCGGCGGGCCGACTCTGGAAACACCATATATTTT	CASSQDARRADSGNTIYF
.	TRBV27	TRBJ2-2	.	TGTGCCAGCAGGACCACCGGACAGTCGATACTCTCCACCGGGGAGCTGTTTTTT	CASRTTGQSILSTGELFF
.	TRBV7-9	TRBJ2-7	once	TGTGCCAGCAGCGGGCAAGGAGGGAAATCACCTCTTTTTATTGAGCAGTACTTC	CASSGQGGKSPLFIEQYF
.	TRBV19	TRBJ1-5	.	TGTGCCAGTAGCCGAAGGGAGGCTAGCAATCAGCCCCAGCATTTT	CASSRREASNQPQHF
TRBD2	TRBV27	TRBJ2-7	.	TGTGCCAGCAGTAGGAATAGCGGGGGGGCCTACGAGCAGTACTTC	CASSRNSGGAYEQYF
TRBD1	TRBV7-2	TRBJ1-4	.	TGTGCCAGCAGCACCCGACAGGGGCGGAATGAAAAACTGTTTTTT	CASSTRQGRNEKLFF
.	TRBV28	TRBJ2-7	.	TGTGCAGTACAGTCCTACGAGCAGTACTTC	CAVQSYEQYF
TRBD1	TRBV5-8	TRBJ2-3	.	TGTGCCAGCCCTCTAGGGACAGCCGGCACAGATACGCAGTATTTT	CASPLGTAGTDTQYF
.	TRBV19	TRBJ2-6	.	TGTGCCAGTAGTATGAAGGGGGCTGGGGCCAACGTCCTGACTTTC	CASSMKGAGANVLTF
.	TRBV19	TRBJ1-2	.	TGTGCCAGTAGTCCCCCGGACAGATATGGCTACACCTTC	CASSPPDRYGYTF
.	TRBV6-1	TRBJ1-2	.	TGTGCCAGCAGTGACAGGGACACTAACTATGGCTACACCTTC	CASSDRDTNYGYTF
.	TRBV14	TRBJ2-5	few	TGTGCCAGCAGCCCCCTGACTAGAAGGGAAGAGACCCAGTACTTC	CASSPLTRREETQYF
.	TRBV4-3	TRBJ2-3	.	TGCGCCAGCAGGCCAGGGTCATTTTCAGGAGATACGCAGTATTTT	CASRPGSFSGDTQYF
TRBD1	TRBV28	TRBJ2-6	few	TGTGCCAGCGGACCGCTTGGACAGGGCCGCTCTGGGGCCAACGTCCTGACTTTC	CASGPLGQGRSGANVLTF
.	TRBV6-6	TRBJ1-2	.	TGTGCCAGCAGTTACTCGGACAGTGGCTACACCTTC	CASSYSDSGYTF
.	TRBV7-2	TRBJ2-3	.	TGTGCCAGCAGCTTAGCTAAGGGAAAAGGGAGTGATACGCAGTATTTT	CASSLAKGKGSDTQYF
.	TRBV4-2	TRBJ1-2	.	TGTGCCAGCAACCCAGGGGCGGGAGCCTATGGCTACACCTTC	CASNPGAGAYGYTF
TRBD1	TRBV7-2	TRBJ2-7	.	TGTGCCAGCAGCCCCGGGACAGGGACCTACGAGCAGTACTTC	CASSPGTGTYEQYF
.	TRBV19	TRBJ1-1	.	TGTGCCAGTAGTCCCTACTTGGGGGCAGGGGTGGGCACTGAAGCTTTCTTT	CASSPYLGAGVGTEAFF
TRBD1	TRBV6-1	TRBJ1-2	.	TGTGCCAGCAGTGAAGTCCTGGACAGGGGGGATGGCTACACCTTC	CASSEVLDRGDGYTF
TRBD2	TRBV5-4	TRBJ2-1	.	TGTGCCAGCAGCTCAATCCGGGAGGACAATGAGCAGTTCTTC	CASSSIREDNEQFF
.	TRBV28	TRBJ2-3	.	TGTGCCAGCCCTAGGGGCGATACGCAGTATTTT	CASPRGDTQYF
TRBD1	TRBV29-1	TRBJ1-2	once	TGCAGCGTTGGGGACCGGGACAGTCTACTTTATGGCTACACCTTC	CSVGDRDSLLYGYTF
.	TRBV18	TRBJ2-7	.	TGTGCCAGCCAAGTGGCTTCAACCACCTACGAGCAGTACTTC	CASQVASTTYEQYF
.	TRBV5-1	TRBJ2-5	.	TGCGCCAGCAGCTTGGGCCTTGCGGAGACCCAGTACTTC	CASSLGLAETQYF
.	TRBV7-8	TRBJ1-2	.	TGTGCCAGCAGCTTAGCGGGGGGTCGCGGCTACACCTTC	CASSLAGGRGYTF
.	TRBV7-2	TRBJ1-5	.	TGTGCCAGCAGCTTAGCAGCTTACAATCAGCCCCAGCATTTT	CASSLAAYNQPQHF
.	TRBV5-1	TRBJ1-6	.	TGCGCCAGCAGCTCCGGGAATACATATAATTCACCCCTCCACTTT	CASSSGNTYNSPLHF
TRBD1	TRBV28	TRBJ2-3	.	TGTGCCAGCCGGACAGGGGCAATAGATACGCAGTATTTT	CASRTGAIDTQYF
TRBD2	TRBV18	TRBJ2-7	few	TGTGCCAGCTCACCACGTCAGCGGGAGACCCACGAGCAGTACTTC	CASSPRQRETHEQYF
.	TRBV2	TRBJ2-5	.	TGTGCCAGCACCGTCCAAGAGACCCAGTACTTC	CASTVQETQYF
.	TRBV5-1	TRBJ1-2	.	TGCGCCAGCAGCCCCGGACTGAATAACTATGGCTACACCTTC	CASSPGLNNYGYTF
TRBD1	TRBV7-6	TRBJ1-6	.	TGTGCCAGCAGCTGGACAGGGGGTTTCGGTAATTCACCCCTCCACTTT	CASSWTGGFGNSPLHF
TRBD1	TRBV2	TRBJ1-4	once	TGTGCCAGCAGTGGGACAGGGGGTTGGGAAAAACTGTTTTTT	CASSGTGGWEKLFF
TRBD2	TRBV27	TRBJ2-2	.	TGTGCCAGCAGTTTTGCTAGCGGGAGGGCCGGGGTCGGGGAGCTGTTTTTT	CASSFASGRAGVGELFF
.	TRBV7-8	TRBJ1-2	.	TGTGCCAGCAGCTTAGTAGGGGGGGAAGGGAGGGGCTACACCTTC	CASSLVGGEGRGYTF
TRBD2	TRBV30	TRBJ2-3	once	TGTGCCTGGATGCCCAGGCTAGCGGGAGAGGGTTTGAGCACGGATACGCAGTATTTT	CAWMPRLAGEGLSTDTQYF
.	TRBV25-1	TRBJ2-7	few	TGTGCCAGCAGTGATGCGAGCGAGCAGTACTTC	CASSDASEQYF
.	TRBV7-9	TRBJ1-4	.	TGTGCCAGCAGCCTCCCCGCAGGGATGGGTGAAAAACTGTTTTTT	CASSLPAGMGEKLFF
TRBD1	TRBV6-1	TRBJ2-7	.	TGTGCCAGCAGTGAAGGGACAGGGGGCGCGAACTTC	CASSEGTGGANF
TRBD2	TRBV7-2	TRBJ2-1	.	TGTGCCAGCAGCCCATTAGCGGGAGTTAGGAATGAGCAGTTCTTC	CASSPLAGVRNEQFF
TRBD1	TRBV27	TRBJ2-7	.	TGTGCCAGCAGTCGGGGGGTACAGGGGGCCGAGCAGTACTTC	CASSRGVQGAEQYF
.	TRBV2	TRBJ2-2	.	TGTGCCAGCAGTGATCAGGGTACCGGGGAGCTGTTTTTT	CASSDQGTGELFF
TRBD1	TRBV7-9	TRBJ2-1	.	TGTGCCAGCAGCTTCTCGGACAGGGAGTACAATGAGCAGTTCTTC	CASSFSDREYNEQFF